Sequencing of this T cell receptor (beta chain) was carried out in a study of blood T cell repertoires in COVID-19. Germline V gene sequence: CDR1 MNHEY, CDR2 SVGEGT. The CDR3 runs to 14 residues. Deletions cut 1 base from V and 5 bases from J, with 11 bases between. TCRdb's copy holds only in-frame clones and misses some; the assay was immunoSEQ multiplex PCR. The sample has about 150,000 clones; 70% to 90% are singletons. The clonotype originates from a woman aged 45-59 years with acute or convalescent COVID-19. The specimen was peripheral blood. V and J are TRBV6-2 or TRBV6-3 and TRBJ1-1; possibly TRBD1 for D (5 bases). The CDR3 bases are TGTGCCAGCAGTTACTATTCGGGGGGGACTGAAGCTTTCTTT. This encodes CASSYYSGGTEAFF.